Below, one T cell receptor (beta chain) is given with its context. Its matching antigen is unknown. This could be a read error, since a much larger clone is one nucleotide away. From RNA transcripts, TCR beta CDR3 regions were amplified. With the HTBI primer set, the TCR CDR3 went through a first round of RT-PCR. TCRdb re-analysed the multiplex PCR reads in MiXCR, keeping a single row per CDR3 protein. This repertoire shows 500,000 to 650,000 distinct CDR3 sequences, under 20% found once; its top ten account for roughly 15%. The data stem from a study of T cells in Graves' hyperthyroidism and ophthalmopathy. Overall study context: The initial diagnosis was the point when peripheral blood was collected, ahead of any treatment.

Germline assignment: CDR1 KGHDR and CDR2 SFDVKD. J was trimmed by 8 bases and V by 5 bases; bases with no gene match: 11. This CDR3 contains 16 residues. Findings and limits, study-wide: Blood also showed most of the thyroid clonotypes that were expanded above 0.001.

Enrolled ophthalmopathy patients presented with a Clinical Activity Score of at least 3, a NOSPECS grade of at least 4, and disease duration under 3 months. This clonotype was sampled from a woman in her late teens or twenties with Graves' ophthalmopathy. The sample consisted of blood. V gene TRBV24-1 combines with J gene TRBJ2-3; 11 bases align to TRBD1. This CDR3 reads CATSARTGGLAGTQYF. For the CDR3, the DNA is TGTGCCACCAGTGCCCGGACAGGGGGCCTTGCGGGTACGCAGTATTTT.